Below are 18 T cell receptor beta chains sequenced from a single sample in a study of T cell responses to AZD1222 COVID-19 vaccine. The assay was immunoSEQ multiplex PCR, and TCRdb's table has in-frame clones only and misses some. The table lists under 45,000 clones, 70% to 90% of them singletons. This material consisted of peripheral blood, taken on day 0 of AZD1222 vaccination. Source of these receptors: an adult in good health.

This clone was picked up one time. This chain joins TRBV27 and TRBJ2-3; TRBD2 aligns across 7 bases. Germline CDR1 reads MNHEY; CDR2 reads SMNVEV (reference sequence). V was clipped by 6 bases and J by 2 bases; unmatched bases: 11. This CDR3 is 16 amino acids long. The CDR3 DNA sequence: TGTGCCAGCAGCCCCTCCACCAGCGGGGTCACAGATACGCAGTATTTT. This gives the protein CASSPSTSGVTDTQYF.

This clone has a handful of counts. The V and J genes are TRBV7-9 and TRBJ1-6; unclear D gene. Trimming removed 1 base at V and 5 bases at J, with 9 bases between. Germline V CDR1 and CDR2: SEHNR, FQNEAQ (reference sequence). The CDR3 runs to 15 residues. The CDR3 spells CASSLGHTDNSPLHF. The CDR3 nucleotides read TGTGCCAGCAGCTTAGGTCACACGGATAATTCACCCCTCCACTTT.

V gene TRBV4-2 combines with J gene TRBJ2-1; 10 bases are shared with TRBD2. There are 14 residues in the CDR3. J gave up 4 bases and V 5 bases, and 2 bases lay outside the gene matches. Germline CDR1 reads LGHNA; CDR2 reads YNFKEQ. The CDR3 region is CASSVSGGYNEQFF. The CDR3 DNA is TGTGCCAGCAGCGTTAGCGGGGGGTACAATGAGCAGTTCTTC.

This chain joins TRBV7-6 and TRBJ2-3, with 10 bases that match TRBD2. J lost 3 bases, V lost 5 bases, and 11 bases had no gene match. The CDR3 sequence is 17 residues long. Germline values: CDR1 SGHVS, CDR2 FNYEAQ. The CDR3 bases are TGTGCCAGCAGCACACCTGGGCGAGCGGGAGGGACAGATACGCAGTATTTT. Protein sequence: CASSTPGRAGGTDTQYF.

J is TRBJ1-6 and V is TRBV23-1; no firm D call. TRBV23-1 is treated as an ORF (open reading frame) with a function not yet certain. The CDR3 totals 13 residues. V lost 2 bases and J lost 10, with 9 bases in between. The CDR3 sequence is CASSQEGWSPLHF. CDR3 nucleotides: TGCGCCAGCAGTCAAGAAGGATGGTCACCCCTCCACTTT.

In its sample, this clone was seen once. V usage is TRBV6-1 and J usage is TRBJ2-1; 8 positions match TRBD2. Germline V gene sequence: CDR1 MNHNS, CDR2 SASEGT. V trimming: 0 bases; J trimming: 6 bases; junction bases outside the gene matches: 4. The CDR3 is made up of 15 amino acids. In nucleotides, the CDR3 is TGTGCCAGCAGTGAAGCGTCCGGGACTAGCAATGAGCAGTTCTTC. It yields the protein CASSEASGTSNEQFF.

The gene calls are TRBV18 and TRBJ1-2; 9 nucleotides agree with TRBD1. V dropped 5 bases and J dropped 6; count of bases not matched to a gene: 10. The CDR3 runs to 15 residues. Looked up from germline, CDR1 is KGHSH and CDR2 is LQKENI. The CDR3 DNA reads as TGTGCCAGCTCAGCGGACCGGGACAGGGAACATGGCTACACCTTC. Translating it yields CASSADRDREHGYTF.

The J gene is TRBJ1-1, the V gene TRBV12-5, with D possibly TRBD1 on 6 matching bases. The CDR3 runs to 14 residues. The V end was cut by 1 base, the J end by 0 bases, with 6 bases between. Germline CDR1 reads LGHNT; CDR2 reads FRNRAP. The CDR3 region is CASGLGGLNTEAFF. CDR3 nucleotide sequence: TGTGCTAGTGGTTTGGGGGGGCTGAACACTGAAGCTTTCTTT. Variable domain in full (rest from reference TRBV12-5 and TRBJ1-1): DARVTQTPRHKVTEMGQEVTMRCQPILGHNTVFWYRQTMMQGLELLAYFRNRAPLDDSGMPKDRFSAEMPDATLATLKIQPSEPRDSAVYFCASGLGGLNTEAFFGQGTRLTVV.

V and J are TRBV2 and TRBJ1-4, with unresolved D. Germline lookup yields CDR1 SNHLY and CDR2 FYNNEI. The CDR3 is 15 residues long. Deletions cut 5 bases from V and 7 bases from J, with 17 bases between. CDR3: CASSPTFGLPEKLFF. In DNA form, the CDR3 reads TGTGCCAGCAGTCCAACATTCGGGCTTCCTGAAAAACTGTTTTTT.

CDR3 nucleotide sequence: TGTGCCAGCAGTTTAGGACTAGGGGAGCTGTTTTTT. This encodes CASSLGLGELFF. The chain is built from TRBV12-3 or TRBV12-4 and TRBJ2-2; TRBD2 might be the D (5 bases). Trimming pared 1 base from V and 8 bases from J, leaving 5 bases between. This CDR3 spans 12 amino acids.

The rearrangement links TRBV5-1 to TRBJ1-1; 9 bases agree with TRBD1. Per the germline V gene, CDR1 is SGHRS and CDR2 is YFSETQ. Trimming cost V 4 bases and J 4 bases; bases outside gene matches: 8. This CDR3 spans 15 amino acids. CDR3 residues: CASSPPRQGGTEAFF. CDR3 in DNA: TGCGCCAGCAGCCCCCCGAGACAGGGGGGCACTGAAGCTTTCTTT.

CDR3 DNA sequence: TGCAGCGTTCTAGAGGCGAGCGGGAGGGCCTACGAGCAGTACTTC. Amino acid sequence: CSVLEASGRAYEQYF. The rearrangement links TRBV29-1 to TRBJ2-7; 10 nucleotides line up with TRBD2. J lost 2 bases, V lost 5 bases, and 9 bases had no gene match. The germline CDR1 and CDR2 sequences are SQVTM and ANQGSEA. CDR3 size: 15 residues.

V gene TRBV18 combines with J gene TRBJ2-5; 8 nucleotides align to TRBD1. J gave up 4 bases and V 3 bases, and 7 bases lay outside the gene matches. The germline V gene encodes CDR1 KGHSH and CDR2 LQKENI. This CDR3 has 15 residues. CDR3 nucleotides: TGTGCCAGCTCACCCGAGACAGGGGTTTCAGAGACCCAGTACTTC. Translating it yields CASSPETGVSETQYF.

This sequence joins TRBV4-2 and TRBJ1-1; D not certain. Trimming removed 2 bases at V and 4 bases at J, with 11 bases between. Germline V gives CDR1 LGHNA, CDR2 YNFKEQ. The CDR3 runs 14 residues. The CDR3 region has the DNA TGTGCCAGCAGCCAAACAGACACGGGCACTGAAGCTTTCTTT. As protein: CASSQTDTGTEAFF.

The chain employs TRBV7-2 and TRBJ2-7, with a possible D match to TRBD1 (6 bases). Per the germline V gene, CDR1 is SGHTA and CDR2 is FQGNSA. V was cut by 2 bases and J by 5 bases, with 22 bases left in between. The CDR3 contains 17 residues. Written as DNA, the CDR3 is TGTGCCAGCAGCTTAAAGTTCGAGTGGCAGGGGATCAACGAGCAGTACTTC. As protein: CASSLKFEWQGINEQYF.

The chain combines TRBV2 with TRBJ1-1, with TRBD1 as a possible D gene (5 bases). V lost 8 bases, J lost 3 bases, and 13 bases lay in between. The germline CDR1 and CDR2 sequences are SNHLY and FYNNEI. The CDR3 spans 13 residues. CDR3 DNA: TGTGCCAGCCAAGGGGTGGGGGACACTGAAGCTTTCTTT. Encoded protein: CASQGVGDTEAFF.

This clone has a handful of counts. The chain carries TRBV6-5 and TRBJ1-4; D ambiguous. CDR3 length: 16 residues. Deletions cut 2 bases from V and 0 bases from J, with 10 bases between. Germline V CDR1 and CDR2: MNHEY, SVGAGI. This CDR3 reads CASSYPTAATNEKLFF. CDR3 DNA: TGTGCCAGCAGTTACCCCACGGCAGCAACTAATGAAAAACTGTTTTTT.

The V gene is TRBV18, the J gene TRBJ2-1; tentatively, D is TRBD1 or TRBD2 (5 bases each). The CDR3 covers 15 residues. V gave up 6 bases and J gave up 7 bases, with 19 bases separating them. Germline assignment: CDR1 KGHSH and CDR2 LQKENI. CDR3 in DNA: TGTGCCAGCTCTCACGAACCTTGGGGGATGAATGAGCAGTTCTTC. It encodes CASSHEPWGMNEQFF.